Each of the 28 T cell receptor beta chains below was sequenced from the same sample in a study of cytomegalovirus exposure and HLA in healthy donors. Vbeta (60) and Jbeta (13) primers were used in the PCR. Measured with immunoSEQ multiplex PCR; TCRdb has only the in-frame clones, and not every one. The sample consists of about 220,000 clones, 82% of them appearing once. Sample: PBMCs. The receptors originated from a woman in her 40s in good health and CMV-seropositive.

The V call is TRBV5-1, the J call TRBJ1-2, with D uncertain. The CDR3 is 15 amino acids. The V and J ends lost 0 bases and 0 bases respectively, with 9 bases between them. CDR1 is SGHRS and CDR2 is YFSETQ in the germline V gene. CDR3 loop: CASSLEQEPNYGYTF. DNA for the CDR3: TGCGCCAGCAGCTTGGAGCAGGAACCTAACTATGGCTACACCTTC.

The sample holds one count of this clone. The chain has TRBV7-2 and TRBJ2-5; TRBD2 agrees at 12 bases. The CDR3 extends over 15 amino acids. The germline V gene has CDR1 SGHTA and CDR2 FQGNSA. Trimming took 2 bases from V and 11 from J; bases not matched to a gene: 9. Written as DNA, the CDR3 is TGTGCCAGCAGCTTATCCCCCGGACTAGCGGGGCAGCAGTACTTC. Amino acids: CASSLSPGLAGQQYF.

The count of this clone is one. The V and J genes are TRBV29-1 and TRBJ2-5; 7 bases fit TRBD2. The J call is in doubt because the DNA end fits TRBJ2-7 better. The germline V gene encodes CDR1 SQVTM and CDR2 ANQGSEA. The CDR3 sequence is 13 residues long. CDR3 amino acids: CSVWEGFNYEQYF. The DNA of the CDR3 is TGCAGCGTTTGGGAGGGATTTAACTACGAGCAGTACTTC.

This clone was found a few times. The genes are TRBV5-1 and TRBJ2-7; 11 bases align to TRBD1. This CDR3 contains 17 residues. From germline, CDR1 is SGHRS and CDR2 YFSETQ. Trimming cost V 2 bases and J 6 bases; bases outside gene matches: 13. The chain's CDR3 is CASSLWRGTGGKGEQYF. The DNA for the CDR3 is TGCGCCAGCAGCTTATGGAGAGGGACAGGGGGTAAGGGCGAGCAGTACTTC.

The chain combines TRBV2 with TRBJ1-1; the D is unclear. CDR3 length equals 15 residues. In germline, CDR1 is SNHLY, CDR2 FYNNEI. Trimming took 7 bases from V and 2 from J, leaving 17 bases between them. The CDR3 coding sequence is TGTGCCAGCATGGATGTAGGAACAGTTAACACTGAAGCTTTCTTT. Protein: CASMDVGTVNTEAFF.

This chain links TRBV18 with TRBJ2-7; 15 nucleotides agree with TRBD2. V shed 6 bases, J shed 2 bases, and the junction held 5 bases outside the gene matches. The CDR3 is made up of 16 amino acids. Germline V gene sequence: CDR1 KGHSH, CDR2 LQKENI. The CDR3 spells CASSWTSGGVTYEQYF. The CDR3 DNA reads as TGTGCCAGCTCCTGGACTAGCGGGGGGGTTACCTACGAGCAGTACTTC.

V gene TRBV13 combines with J gene TRBJ2-5, with D unclear. The J call may be mistaken, given a closer DNA end match to TRBJ2-7. This CDR3 contains 11 residues. Per the germline V gene, CDR1 is PRHDT and CDR2 is FYEKMQ (reference sequence). The CDR3 nucleotides read TGTGCCAGCAGCTTAGTGGGCGAGCAGTACTTC. This sequence encodes CASSLVGEQYF.

The DNA of the CDR3 is TGTGCCAGCAGCTTAGAGAGCGGGCGCTCCTACAATGAGCAGTTCTTC. Residues: CASSLESGRSYNEQFF. J is TRBJ2-1 and V is TRBV7-3, with a tentative D call TRBD2 (6 bases). This CDR3 contains 16 residues. The germline gives CDR1 SGHTA, CDR2 FQGTGA. Trimming pared 2 bases from V and 0 bases from J, leaving 11 bases between.

V is TRBV5-1 and J is TRBJ1-2; D is unresolved. There are 14 residues in the CDR3. Germline V gene data show CDR1 as SGHRS and CDR2 as YFSETQ. With 4 bases removed from V and 6 bases from J, the gap between germline ends came to 16 bases. DNA of the CDR3: TGCGCCAGCAGCCCCTCCGGCACTCGGGATGGCTACACCTTC. Its translation: CASSPSGTRDGYTF.

This clone was detected only once. The V and J genes are TRBV7-3 and TRBJ2-2, with TRBD1 as a possible D gene (6 bases). Germline CDR1 reads SGHTA; CDR2 reads FQGTGA. The CDR3 has 13 residues. V lost 5 bases, J lost 6 bases, and 10 bases lay in between. CDR3 protein: CASSESGAGELFF. DNA for the CDR3: TGTGCCAGCAGCGAATCAGGGGCCGGGGAGCTGTTTTTT.

This clone was detected only a few times. This chain links TRBV7-9 with TRBJ2-2, with 8 bases lining up with TRBD2. This CDR3 comprises 15 residues. The germline V gene has CDR1 SEHNR and CDR2 FQNEAQ (reference sequence). The J segment lost 10 bases and the V segment lost 1 base, leaving 8 bases of the junction unmatched. The CDR3 DNA sequence: TGTGCCAGCAGCTTAGAGGTAGCGGGGCTCGAGGAGCTGTTTTTT. Its translation: CASSLEVAGLEELFF.

The J gene is TRBJ2-7, the V gene TRBV10-1, with 8 bases aligning to TRBD1. Germline V gives CDR1 WNHNN, CDR2 SYGVQD (reference sequence). The CDR3 length is 16 residues. J gave up 3 bases and V 7 bases, and 14 bases lay outside the gene matches. CDR3 region: CASNLQLRDRFYEQYF. For the CDR3, the DNA is TGCGCCAGCAACCTTCAACTACGGGACAGGTTCTACGAGCAGTACTTC.

This chain connects TRBV7-2 to TRBJ1-1; 7 positions agree with TRBD1. CDR3 length: 14 residues. CDR1 is SGHTA, CDR2 FQGNSA, per germline. After removal of 4 bases from V and 6 bases from J, the junction contained 8 bases not matched to a gene. CDR3 residues: CASSSPHTGAEAFF. CDR3 nucleotides: TGTGCCAGCAGCTCGCCCCACACAGGGGCTGAAGCTTTCTTT.

J is TRBJ1-2 and V is TRBV5-1, with D uncertain. This CDR3 contains 14 residues. The germline V gene encodes CDR1 SGHRS and CDR2 YFSETQ. The germline V and J ends were trimmed by 6 bases and 0 bases, with 12 bases remaining between them. The chain's CDR3 is CASTPNSANYGYTF. CDR3 nucleotide sequence: TGCGCCAGCACCCCCAACAGTGCTAACTATGGCTACACCTTC.

CDR3 sequence: CASTLTWDRTYEQYF. CDR3 bases: TGTGCCAGCACCCTTACCTGGGACAGGACTTACGAGCAGTACTTC. The chain has TRBV6-1 and TRBJ2-7; TRBD1 aligns across 8 bases. CDR1 MNHNS and CDR2 SASEGT come from the germline V gene. The CDR3 consists of 15 residues. Trimming removed 7 bases from V and 4 bases from J; junction bases left unmatched: 12.

This clone showed up just once. The chain is built from TRBV5-1 and TRBJ2-3; tentative D call: TRBD1 (6 bases). CDR1 and CDR2 from the germline V gene are SGHRS and YFSETQ. The V and J ends lost 4 bases and 7 bases respectively, with 16 bases between them. This CDR3 contains 14 residues. CDR3 loop: CASSAADRSNTQYF. The CDR3 region has the DNA TGCGCCAGCAGCGCCGCCGACAGGTCCAATACGCAGTATTTT. The full variable domain, with the rest looked up from reference TRBV5-1 and TRBJ2-3, is KAGVTQTPRYLIKTRGQQVTLSCSPISGHRSVSWYQQTPGQGLQFLFEYFSETQRNKGNFPGRFSGRQFSNSRSEMNVSTLELGDSALYLCASSAADRSNTQYFGPGTRLTVL.

V gene TRBV7-9 combines with J gene TRBJ1-6, with D uncertain. Per germline, CDR1 SEHNR and CDR2 FQNEAQ (reference sequence). The V and J ends lost 5 bases and 0 bases respectively, with 8 bases between them. The CDR3 spans 15 residues. Here the CDR3 reads CASSKGSSYNSPLHF. In DNA form, the CDR3 reads TGTGCCAGCAGCAAAGGGAGCTCCTATAATTCACCCCTCCACTTT.

Concerning this clone itself: The junction departs from the called germline gene at one end, perhaps through a read error. The V gene is TRBV9, the J gene TRBJ2-3; TRBD2 might be the D (5 bases). Germline CDR1 and CDR2: SGDLS and YYNGEE. The length of the CDR3 is 15 residues. The DNA for the CDR3 is TGTGTCAGCAGCACCCTGGGTAGCGGCACAGATACGCAGTATTTT. Protein sequence: CVSSTLGSGTDTQYF.

The gene calls are TRBV7-2 and TRBJ2-7; maybe TRBD1 (6 bases). Looked up from germline, CDR1 is SGHTA and CDR2 is FQGNSA. The V gene lost 3 bases and the J gene lost 5 bases, with 14 bases spanning the gap. The CDR3 is 14 residues long. The CDR3 DNA reads as TGTGCCAGCAGCTTTTGGGGGCGCGGAAACGAGCAGTACTTC. Translation: CASSFWGRGNEQYF.

Worth noting for this clone: At one boundary the junction diverges from the germline segment, which might be a read error. The chain links TRBV11-3 to TRBJ2-3; TRBD2 matches at 8 bases. The CDR3 spans 14 residues. Germline V gene lookup returns CDR1 SGHNT and CDR2 YENEEA. DNA for the CDR3: TGTGCCAGCACCCCCCGGGAGGGCCGGGATACGCAGTTTTTT. Translated: CASTPREGRDTQFF.

The chain uses TRBV7-9 and TRBJ2-1, with TRBD2 matching 9 bases. The V segment lost 1 base and the J segment 8 bases; nucleotides outside the gene matches: 9. Germline CDR1 and CDR2: SEHNR and FQNEAQ (reference sequence). CDR3 length: 16 amino acids. The CDR3 loop is CASSLEGGLAIYEQFF. CDR3 DNA: TGTGCCAGCAGCTTAGAAGGGGGACTAGCTATATATGAGCAGTTCTTC.

The rearrangement links TRBV10-3 to TRBJ2-5; 8 bases align to TRBD1. V was clipped by 2 bases and J by 4 bases; unmatched bases: 0. Germline values: CDR1 ENHRY, CDR2 SYGVKD. The CDR3 loop spans 13 amino acids. CDR3 protein: CAISEQGAETQYF. The DNA for the CDR3 is TGTGCCATCAGTGAGCAGGGGGCAGAGACCCAGTACTTC.

This clone came up once. The chain is built from TRBV19 and TRBJ1-1, with D tentatively TRBD1 (5 bases). V lost 6 bases to trimming and J lost 0 bases, with 8 bases between them. The CDR3 sequence is 13 residues long. Germline CDR1 and CDR2: LNHDA and SQIVND (reference sequence). CDR3 DNA sequence: TGTGCCAGTAGCCAGACAGTGAACACTGAAGCTTTCTTT. Encoded protein: CASSQTVNTEAFF. Full variable domain (remainder filled in from reference TRBV19 and TRBJ1-1): DGGITQSPKYLFRKEGQNVTLSCEQNLNHDAMYWYRQDPGQGLRLIYYSQIVNDFQKGDIAEGYSVSREKKESFPLTVTSAQKNPTAFYLCASSQTVNTEAFFGQGTRLTVV.

This chain joins TRBV30 and TRBJ1-1; 10 bases agree with TRBD1. With V trimmed by 3 bases and J by 4 bases, 11 bases remained unmatched. CDR1 and CDR2 from the germline V gene are GTSNPN and SVGIG (reference sequence). The CDR3 sequence is 16 residues long. As DNA, the CDR3 is TGTGCCTGGAGGAGACCTCCGGGACAGGGGAGCACTGAAGCTTTCTTT. This codes for CAWRRPPGQGSTEAFF.

The V call is TRBV30, the J call TRBJ1-1; D may be TRBD1 (6 bases). The germline V gene encodes CDR1 GTSNPN and CDR2 SVGIG (reference sequence). The length of the CDR3 is 14 residues. The V gene lost 4 bases and the J gene lost 1 base, with 13 bases spanning the gap. The CDR3 loop is CAWKQGRTNTEAFF. CDR3 DNA sequence: TGTGCCTGGAAACAGGGTCGGACGAACACTGAAGCTTTCTTT.

This chain connects TRBV5-4 to TRBJ1-6; a possible D gene is TRBD1 (6 bases). V was pared by 1 base and J by 8 bases, with 7 bases between. This CDR3 has 13 residues. Per the germline V gene, CDR1 is SGHNT and CDR2 is YYREEE (reference sequence). CDR3 coding DNA: TGTGCCAGCAGCTTGAACAGGGATTCACCCCTCCACTTT. The encoded protein is CASSLNRDSPLHF.

The rearrangement uses TRBV11-3 and TRBJ2-5; 8 bases match TRBD1. V lost 5 bases to trimming and J lost 4 bases; unmatched junction nucleotides: 9. This CDR3 contains 15 residues. Germline V CDR1 and CDR2: SGHNT, YENEEA. In nucleotides, the CDR3 is TGTGCCAGCAGCCCCACCGGGACAGGAACAGAGACCCAGTACTTC. It yields the protein CASSPTGTGTETQYF. The complete variable domain, with remaining parts taken from reference TRBV11-3 and TRBJ2-5, reads EAGVVQSPRYKIIEKKQPVAFWCNPISGHNTLYWYLQNLGQGPELLIRYENEEAVDDSQLPKDRFSAERLKGVDSTLKIQPAELGDSAVYLCASSPTGTGTETQYFGPGTRLLVL.

The chain carries TRBV6-1 and TRBJ2-5; 9 bases agree with TRBD1. The V and J ends lost 6 bases and 5 bases, in that order; junction bases with no gene match: 10. Germline-derived CDR1 and CDR2 are MNHNS and SASEGT. CDR3 length: 15 residues. CDR3 coding DNA: TGTGCCAGCAGCTGGGACAGGGAGGACGGCGAGACCCAGTACTTC. This gives the protein CASSWDREDGETQYF.